This TCR beta chain is from a study of Ad26.COV2.S vaccination and SARS-CoV-2 variants. The overall study: Into the muscle, Ad26.COV2.S was dosed once or twice, 56 days apart.

Assay: immunoSEQ multiplex PCR; the TCRdb copy retains only in-frame clones and omits some. The sample shows hundreds of thousands of clones, 86% of them seen only once. Regarding treatment: 15 to 20 received Ad26.COV2.S at low or high dose, single or two shots; 5 received placebo; per-sample allocation not given. At day 63 after the first vaccine or placebo injection, samples were drawn. An 18-55-year-old adult in Boston served as donor. Trimming stripped 0 bases from V and 6 bases from J, with 18 bases between. The CDR3 runs to 16 residues. In germline, CDR1 is SGHRS, CDR2 YFSETQ. The sequenced sample was peripheral blood, obtained in a trial of Ad26.COV2.S vaccine versus placebo. The receptor was derived from a person between 18 and 59 years old who received the Ad26.COV2.S COVID-19 vaccine or a placebo. This chain uses TRBV5-1 with TRBJ1-2; D possibly corresponds to TRBD1 (6 bases). The CDR3 DNA reads TGCGCCAGCAGCTTGGAGGGCAGGGGCTCGGTAAATGGCTACACCTTC. Translated: CASSLEGRGSVNGYTF.